Below, 5 T cell receptor beta chains from the same sample are listed, as sequenced in a study of T cell responses to AZD1222 COVID-19 vaccine (dated by TCRdb to the early 2020s). Library generation was performed with the immunoSEQ multiplex PCR assay. This immuneACCESS table, as held by TCRdb, lists in-frame sequences with V and J called but not all clones. Of the missing ones, under half trace to an unresolved V gene in checked studies; the others have no known cause. The sample yields 95,000 to 150,000 clones; approximately 89% were counted once. Of the sample, 3.5% to 4.5% is held by the ten largest clones. The time point label of this sample denotes: baseline before first vaccination. Material: peripheral blood, obtained on day 0 of AZD1222 vaccination. The receptor set was obtained from an adult in good health.

The chain is built from TRBV2 and TRBJ2-7; no clear D. V was pared by 7 bases and J by 5 bases, with 15 bases between. The CDR3 consists of 13 residues. Germline-derived CDR1 and CDR2 are SNHLY and FYNNEI. The CDR3, as DNA: TGTGCCAGCACGACTGCTGTGCCTGACGAGCAGTACTTC. Amino acids: CASTTAVPDEQYF.

CDR3 sequence reads: CASSLGHRDTQYF. In DNA, the CDR3 is TGTGCCAGCAGTTTAGGGCACCGCGATACGCAGTATTTT. This chain links TRBV12-3 or TRBV12-4 with TRBJ2-3; D gene ambiguous. The ends were cut back, 1 base at V and 6 bases at J, with 8 bases in the middle. CDR3 length: 13 amino acids.

The V gene is TRBV19, the J gene TRBJ2-7, with 12 bases lining up with TRBD2. This CDR3 has 16 residues. The junction had 4 bases not matched to a gene; V was cut back by 3 bases and J by 1 base. Germline V gene sequence: CDR1 LNHDA, CDR2 SQIVND (reference sequence). CDR3 coding DNA: TGTGCCAGTAGTATGGTACTAGCGGGAGGTTCCTACGAGCAGTACTTC. Protein sequence: CASSMVLAGGSYEQYF.

The rearrangement uses TRBV6-6 and TRBJ2-7; perhaps TRBD2 as D (7 bases). This CDR3 region has 17 residues. V gave up 5 bases and J gave up 3 bases, with 23 bases separating them. Germline CDR1 MNHNY, CDR2 SVGAGI (reference sequence). In DNA, the CDR3 is TGTGCCAGCAGTCGACAGCGGGTGGCGGGGGCGTTCTACGAGCAGTACTTC. Its protein product is CASSRQRVAGAFYEQYF.

The V gene is TRBV19, the J gene TRBJ1-5; TRBD1 matches 7 bases. V shed 8 bases and J 2 bases; nucleotides not matched to a gene: 9. Germline V gives CDR1 LNHDA, CDR2 SQIVND (reference sequence). This CDR3 spans 15 amino acids. The CDR3 loop is CASQQGNEGNQPQHF. The CDR3 nucleotides read TGTGCCAGTCAACAGGGGAATGAGGGCAATCAGCCCCAGCATTTT.